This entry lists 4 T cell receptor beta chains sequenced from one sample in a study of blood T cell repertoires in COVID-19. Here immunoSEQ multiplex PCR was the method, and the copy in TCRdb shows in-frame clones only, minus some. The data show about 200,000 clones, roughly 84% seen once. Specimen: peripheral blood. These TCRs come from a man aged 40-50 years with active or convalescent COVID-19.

Written as DNA, the CDR3 is TGTGCCACCAGCAGAGATTTTGGGTCAGGGGGTGTCTATGGCTACACCTTC. Translation: CATSRDFGSGGVYGYTF. The genes are TRBV15 and TRBJ1-2; TRBD1 matches at 7 bases. The CDR3 consists of 17 residues. V was pared by 0 bases and J by 4 bases, with 11 bases of the junction left unmatched. Germline lookup yields CDR1 LNHNV and CDR2 YYDKDF (reference sequence).

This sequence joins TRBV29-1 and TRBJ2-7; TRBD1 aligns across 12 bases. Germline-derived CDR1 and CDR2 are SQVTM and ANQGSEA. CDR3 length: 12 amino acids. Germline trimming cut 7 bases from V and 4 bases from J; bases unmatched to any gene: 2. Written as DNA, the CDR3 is TGCAGCGCGGGACAGGGGGCTTACGAGCAGTACTTC. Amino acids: CSAGQGAYEQYF.

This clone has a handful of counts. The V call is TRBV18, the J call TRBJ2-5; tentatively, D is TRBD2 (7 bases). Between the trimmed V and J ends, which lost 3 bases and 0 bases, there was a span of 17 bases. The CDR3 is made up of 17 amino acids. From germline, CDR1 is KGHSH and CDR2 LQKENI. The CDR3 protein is CASSPTGRGGNQETQYF. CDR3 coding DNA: TGTGCCAGCTCACCTACGGGCCGCGGGGGCAACCAAGAGACCCAGTACTTC.

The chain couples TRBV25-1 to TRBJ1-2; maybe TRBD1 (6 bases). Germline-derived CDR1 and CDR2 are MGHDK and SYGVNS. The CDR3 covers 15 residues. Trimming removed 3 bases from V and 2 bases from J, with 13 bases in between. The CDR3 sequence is CASSDRQAENYGYTF. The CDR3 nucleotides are TGTGCCAGCAGTGATAGACAGGCTGAAAACTATGGCTACACCTTC.